This is a list of T cell receptor beta chains from one sample in a study of blood T cell repertoires in COVID-19. Assay used: immunoSEQ multiplex PCR; TCRdb lists only in-frame clones, some missing. The table lists 200,000 to 250,000 clones, 65% to 90% of them singletons. Sequences were obtained from peripheral blood. These receptors were obtained from a man aged 50 or older with COVID-19, enrolled during active disease. The CDR3 runs from the conserved cysteine through the conserved F or W. D genes are given only for firm matches. Some rows mark clone size as missing; the rest say once, few, many or name a class of expanded clone.

cdr3_aa: CASSEVQSYGYTF; cdr3_nt: TGTGCCAGCAGTGAGGTCCAGTCCTATGGCTACACCTTC; v_call: TRBV2; j_call: TRBJ1-2; clone_size: NA; d_call: NA
cdr3_aa: CASSILGQVTNQPQHF; cdr3_nt: TGTGCCAGTAGTATCCTAGGACAGGTGACCAATCAGCCCCAGCATTTT; v_call: TRBV19; j_call: TRBJ1-5; clone_size: NA; d_call: TRBD1
cdr3_aa: CASSPQGTQYF; cdr3_nt: TGTGCCAGCAGCCCCCAGGGAACCCAGTACTTC; v_call: TRBV3-1/TRBV3-2; j_call: TRBJ2-5; clone_size: NA; d_call: NA
cdr3_aa: CAIGTDNNSPLHF; cdr3_nt: TGTGCCATCGGGACAGACAATAATTCACCCCTCCACTTT; v_call: TRBV10-3; j_call: TRBJ1-6; clone_size: NA; d_call: TRBD1
cdr3_aa: CASVVGRGVNEKLFF; cdr3_nt: TGTGCCAGCGTCGTGGGGCGCGGAGTTAATGAAAAACTGTTTTTT; v_call: TRBV3-1/TRBV3-2; j_call: TRBJ1-4; clone_size: NA; d_call: NA
cdr3_aa: CASSETGGLEAFF; cdr3_nt: TGTGCCAGCAGCGAAACAGGGGGCCTTGAAGCTTTCTTT; v_call: TRBV7-2; j_call: TRBJ1-1; clone_size: NA; d_call: TRBD1
cdr3_aa: CASTGAYNSPLHF; cdr3_nt: TGTGCCAGTACCGGGGCCTATAATTCACCCCTCCACTTT; v_call: TRBV2; j_call: TRBJ1-6; clone_size: NA; d_call: NA
cdr3_aa: CASSYSPGAGNTIYF; cdr3_nt: TGTGCCAGCAGTTACTCGCCAGGGGCTGGAAACACCATATATTTT; v_call: TRBV6-5; j_call: TRBJ1-3; clone_size: NA; d_call: NA
cdr3_aa: CASSQDVMGSPLSGYTF; cdr3_nt: TGTGCCAGCAGCCAAGATGTGATGGGCTCCCCGCTGAGTGGCTACACCTTC; v_call: TRBV4-2; j_call: TRBJ1-2; clone_size: NA; d_call: NA
cdr3_aa: CASSPGWGGAGGYTF; cdr3_nt: TGCGCCAGCAGCCCGGGCTGGGGCGGGGCGGGCGGCTACACCTTC; v_call: TRBV5-1; j_call: TRBJ1-2; clone_size: NA; d_call: NA
cdr3_aa: CASSTQWGETEAFF; cdr3_nt: TGTGCCAGCAGCACCCAGTGGGGAGAAACTGAAGCTTTCTTT; v_call: TRBV9; j_call: TRBJ1-1; clone_size: NA; d_call: NA
cdr3_aa: CASSSGTGNYEQYF; cdr3_nt: TGTGCCAGTAGTAGTGGGACAGGAAACTACGAGCAGTACTTC; v_call: TRBV19; j_call: TRBJ2-7; clone_size: NA; d_call: TRBD1
cdr3_aa: CASSPHSGQGQLF; cdr3_nt: TGTGCCAGCAGTCCTCACTCGGGACAGGGCCAACTTTTT; v_call: TRBV28; j_call: TRBJ1-4; clone_size: few; d_call: TRBD1
cdr3_aa: CATSGTAGVGNTGELFF; cdr3_nt: TGTGCCACCAGCGGAACCGCGGGAGTCGGGAACACCGGGGAGCTGTTTTTT; v_call: TRBV15; j_call: TRBJ2-2; clone_size: NA; d_call: TRBD2
cdr3_aa: CAWSQVGGSHQPQHF; cdr3_nt: TGTGCCTGGAGTCAGGTGGGGGGTTCGCATCAGCCCCAGCATTTT; v_call: TRBV30; j_call: TRBJ1-5; clone_size: NA; d_call: NA
cdr3_aa: CASSSARDSYYEQYF; cdr3_nt: TGTGCCAGCAGTTCGGCGAGGGACAGTTACTACGAGCAGTACTTC; v_call: TRBV6-5; j_call: TRBJ2-7; clone_size: NA; d_call: TRBD1
cdr3_aa: CATRSRNTEAFF; cdr3_nt: TGTGCCACCAGGTCCAGGAACACTGAAGCTTTCTTT; v_call: TRBV15; j_call: TRBJ1-1; clone_size: NA; d_call: NA
cdr3_aa: CASSLMGLGVGEQFF; cdr3_nt: TGTGCCAGCAGCTTAATGGGACTAGGGGTCGGTGAGCAGTTCTTC; v_call: TRBV7-3; j_call: TRBJ2-1; clone_size: NA; d_call: TRBD2
cdr3_aa: CASSLDPRTSGINEQFF; cdr3_nt: TGCGCCAGCAGCTTGGATCCAAGGACTAGCGGGATAAATGAGCAGTTCTTC; v_call: TRBV5-1; j_call: TRBJ2-1; clone_size: NA; d_call: TRBD2
cdr3_aa: CASSFQGSSYEQYF; cdr3_nt: TGTGCCAGCAGTTTTCAGGGGAGCTCCTACGAGCAGTACTTC; v_call: TRBV28; j_call: TRBJ2-7; clone_size: NA; d_call: NA
cdr3_aa: CASSQRTANEKLFF; cdr3_nt: TGTGCCAGCAGCCAGCGGACAGCAAATGAAAAACTGTTTTTT; v_call: TRBV3-1/TRBV3-2; j_call: TRBJ1-4; clone_size: NA; d_call: NA
cdr3_aa: CASSSSPGPGYGNTIYF; cdr3_nt: TGTGCCAGCAGCTCGAGTCCGGGCCCAGGGTATGGAAACACCATATATTTT; v_call: TRBV7-8; j_call: TRBJ1-3; clone_size: NA; d_call: NA
cdr3_aa: CASGLVLRQGANQPQHF; cdr3_nt: TGTGCTAGTGGTTTGGTACTAAGACAGGGGGCGAATCAGCCCCAGCATTTT; v_call: TRBV12-5; j_call: TRBJ1-5; clone_size: NA; d_call: TRBD1
cdr3_aa: CASSLEEGQRQYF; cdr3_nt: TGTGCCAGCAGCTTAGAAGAGGGCCAGAGGCAGTATTTT; v_call: TRBV11-1; j_call: TRBJ2-3; clone_size: NA; d_call: NA
cdr3_aa: CASSMTGGAYNEQFF; cdr3_nt: TGTGCCAGCAGCATGACAGGGGGCGCCTACAATGAGCAGTTCTTC; v_call: TRBV11-2; j_call: TRBJ2-1; clone_size: once; d_call: TRBD1
cdr3_aa: CASSPRTNLQETQYF; cdr3_nt: TGTGCCAGCAGCCCACGGACTAACCTCCAAGAGACCCAGTACTTC; v_call: TRBV9; j_call: TRBJ2-5; clone_size: NA; d_call: NA
cdr3_aa: CASRGTSGTYNEQFF; cdr3_nt: TGTGCCAGCAGGGGGACTAGCGGGACCTACAATGAGCAGTTCTTC; v_call: TRBV25-1; j_call: TRBJ2-1; clone_size: NA; d_call: TRBD2
cdr3_aa: CATSRGGNTGELFF; cdr3_nt: TGTGCCACCAGCAGAGGAGGGAACACCGGGGAGCTGTTTTTT; v_call: TRBV15; j_call: TRBJ2-2; clone_size: NA; d_call: NA
cdr3_aa: CASSLGAQGPQPQHF; cdr3_nt: TGTGCCAGCAGCTTAGGGGCCCAGGGGCCTCAGCCCCAGCATTTT; v_call: TRBV7-6; j_call: TRBJ1-5; clone_size: NA; d_call: NA
cdr3_aa: CASSKGGRDTYNEQFF; cdr3_nt: TGTGCCAGCAGCAAAGGAGGTAGGGACACCTACAATGAGCAGTTCTTC; v_call: TRBV21-1; j_call: TRBJ2-1; clone_size: NA; d_call: NA
cdr3_aa: CASSQGTGASGNTIYF; cdr3_nt: TGTGCCAGCAGCCAAGGAACAGGGGCCTCTGGAAACACCATATATTTT; v_call: TRBV3-1/TRBV3-2; j_call: TRBJ1-3; clone_size: few; d_call: TRBD1
cdr3_aa: CATIRDSNNSPLHF; cdr3_nt: TGTGCCACCATTCGGGACAGTAATAATTCACCCCTCCACTTT; v_call: TRBV10-3; j_call: TRBJ1-6; clone_size: NA; d_call: TRBD1
cdr3_aa: CASSSLYGYTF; cdr3_nt: TGTGCCAGCAGCTCTCTCTATGGCTACACCTTC; v_call: TRBV7-2; j_call: TRBJ1-2; clone_size: NA; d_call: NA
cdr3_aa: CASSSWTGGYGYTF; cdr3_nt: TGCGCCAGCAGCTCTTGGACAGGGGGCTATGGCTACACCTTC; v_call: TRBV5-1; j_call: TRBJ1-2; clone_size: NA; d_call: TRBD1
cdr3_aa: CAWSLAGIANEKLFF; cdr3_nt: TGTGCCTGGTCCTTAGCCGGGATAGCCAATGAAAAACTGTTTTTT; v_call: TRBV30; j_call: TRBJ1-4; clone_size: once; d_call: NA
cdr3_aa: CASSGQGAYNEQFF; cdr3_nt: TGTGCCAGTAGTGGACAGGGGGCCTACAATGAGCAGTTCTTC; v_call: TRBV19; j_call: TRBJ2-1; clone_size: NA; d_call: TRBD1
cdr3_aa: CASSRDKYSNQPQHF; cdr3_nt: TGTGCCAGCAGCCGTGACAAATATAGCAATCAGCCCCAGCATTTT; v_call: TRBV7-2; j_call: TRBJ1-5; clone_size: once; d_call: NA
cdr3_aa: CSVELETQYF; cdr3_nt: TGCAGCGTTGAACTGGAGACCCAGTACTTC; v_call: TRBV29-1; j_call: TRBJ2-5; clone_size: NA; d_call: NA
cdr3_aa: CASSGQGRGYTF; cdr3_nt: TGTGCCAGCTCCGGACAGGGCCGCGGCTACACCTTC; v_call: TRBV3-1/TRBV3-2; j_call: TRBJ1-2; clone_size: once; d_call: TRBD1
cdr3_aa: CSVDHKPPAYEQYF; cdr3_nt: TGCAGCGTTGACCACAAACCGCCCGCCTACGAGCAGTACTTC; v_call: TRBV29-1; j_call: TRBJ2-7; clone_size: NA; d_call: NA
cdr3_aa: CATSRDAGGNEAFF; cdr3_nt: TGTGCCACCAGCAGAGATGCGGGTGGGAATGAAGCTTTCTTT; v_call: TRBV15; j_call: TRBJ1-1; clone_size: NA; d_call: NA
cdr3_aa: CSASLPQGRLETQYF; cdr3_nt: TGCAGTGCTAGTCTACCCCAGGGGAGACTGGAGACCCAGTACTTC; v_call: TRBV20-1; j_call: TRBJ2-5; clone_size: NA; d_call: NA
cdr3_aa: CASSITGTGGAGANVLTF; cdr3_nt: TGTGCCAGTAGTATTACGGGGACAGGGGGCGCTGGGGCCAACGTCCTGACTTTC; v_call: TRBV19; j_call: TRBJ2-6; clone_size: NA; d_call: TRBD1
cdr3_aa: CASSDSRMGRQFF; cdr3_nt: TGTGCCAGCAGTGACTCCAGGATGGGCCGCCAGTTCTTC; v_call: TRBV6-4; j_call: TRBJ2-1; clone_size: few; d_call: NA
cdr3_aa: CASRPDRAGNTIYF; cdr3_nt: TGTGCCAGCAGACCCGACAGGGCTGGAAACACCATATATTTT; v_call: TRBV6-5; j_call: TRBJ1-3; clone_size: once; d_call: TRBD1
cdr3_aa: CASSHRDGYTF; cdr3_nt: TGTGCCAGCAGCCACAGGGATGGCTACACCTTC; v_call: TRBV7-9; j_call: TRBJ1-2; clone_size: NA; d_call: NA
cdr3_aa: CASSQQGIVSQPQHF; cdr3_nt: TGTGCCAGCTCGCAACAGGGTATTGTCAGTCAGCCCCAGCATTTT; v_call: TRBV18; j_call: TRBJ1-5; clone_size: NA; d_call: NA
cdr3_aa: CASGLILDRGLNQPQHF; cdr3_nt: TGTGCTAGTGGTTTGATTCTGGACAGGGGCCTTAATCAGCCCCAGCATTTT; v_call: TRBV12-5; j_call: TRBJ1-5; clone_size: NA; d_call: TRBD1
cdr3_aa: CASSYRPGYSYEQYF; cdr3_nt: TGTGCCAGCAGTTACAGGCCGGGGTACTCCTACGAGCAGTACTTC; v_call: TRBV6-5; j_call: TRBJ2-7; clone_size: NA; d_call: NA
cdr3_aa: CASSLLQGNTGELFF; cdr3_nt: TGCGCCAGCAGCCTACTACAAGGAAACACCGGGGAGCTGTTTTTT; v_call: TRBV5-1; j_call: TRBJ2-2; clone_size: few; d_call: NA